The 19 T cell receptor beta chains below were found in one sample sequenced in a study of blood T cell repertoires in COVID-19. The repertoire was sequenced with immunoSEQ multiplex PCR; TCRdb's copy has only in-frame clones and lacks some. The sample contains some 320,000 clones, roughly 86% of which appear only once. Sequencing was done on a sample of PBMCs or T cells enriched from blood (not recorded which). The source of these receptors is a woman in her forties or fifties who had been exposed to COVID-19.

The genes are TRBV20-1 and TRBJ2-1; D not certain. The germline CDR1 and CDR2 sequences are DFQATT and SNEGSKA (reference sequence). The V and J ends lost 5 bases and 4 bases respectively, with 6 bases between them. The CDR3 extends over 11 amino acids. CDR3: CSAYGYNEQFF. Written as DNA, the CDR3 is TGCAGTGCTTACGGTTACAATGAGCAGTTCTTC.

This clone was seen only a few times. V and J are TRBV14 and TRBJ1-6; D unresolved. Per the germline V gene, CDR1 is SGHDN and CDR2 is FVKESK. This CDR3 has 13 residues. Trimming took 4 bases from V and 14 from J, leaving 15 bases between them. CDR3 sequence (DNA): TGTGCCAGCAGCCCCCGGGAGGGATTGGCCCTCCACTTT. Translating it yields CASSPREGLALHF.

This clone was detected only once. The chain has TRBV11-2 and TRBJ1-4; 9 bases agree with TRBD1. The V gene end was trimmed by 4 bases and the J gene end by 4 bases; junction bases not matched to a gene: 7. Germline V gene sequence: CDR1 SGHAT, CDR2 FQNNGV. This CDR3 is 16 amino acids long. The chain's CDR3 is CASSSYPGQGNEKLFF. CDR3 bases: TGTGCCAGCAGCTCCTATCCGGGACAGGGTAATGAAAAACTGTTTTTT.

The chain recombines TRBV5-4 with TRBJ1-6, with D maybe TRBD1 (6 bases). The CDR3 runs to 16 residues. The V end was cut by 4 bases, the J end by 7 bases, with 18 bases between. Germline V gives CDR1 SGHNT, CDR2 YYREEE (reference sequence). The CDR3 DNA reads as TGTGCCAGCAGCCGTCAACAGGGCCAGGGCAATTCACCCCTCCACTTT. The encoded protein is CASSRQQGQGNSPLHF.

This clone was picked up a small number of times. The chain recombines TRBV5-4 with TRBJ1-2; TRBD1 aligns across 9 bases. The J segment lost 7 bases and the V segment lost 3 bases, leaving 7 bases of the junction unmatched. The germline V gene encodes CDR1 SGHNT and CDR2 YYREEE (reference sequence). This CDR3 contains 14 residues. The CDR3 sequence: CASSSPDRGFGYTF. As DNA, the CDR3 is TGTGCCAGCAGCTCCCCCGACAGGGGGTTTGGCTACACCTTC.

This chain connects TRBV5-3 to TRBJ2-3; TRBD1 might be the D (5 bases). TRBV5-3 is labeled an ORF, and its function is uncertain. The CDR3 length is 16 residues. Trimming stripped 4 bases from V and 0 bases from J, with 15 bases between. The CDR3 DNA follows: TGTGCCAGAAGCACAAACAGGAGTACTAGCACAGATACGCAGTATTTT. It translates to CARSTNRSTSTDTQYF.

V is TRBV10-3 and J is TRBJ2-7; maybe TRBD1 (5 bases). In germline, CDR1 is ENHRY, CDR2 SYGVKD. The CDR3 runs to 13 residues. Trimming shortened V by 3 bases and J by 8 bases, and 14 bases separated the two germline ends. The DNA for the CDR3 is TGTGCCATCAGTGAACAGGCGATCGCCCAGCAGTACTTC. Translation: CAISEQAIAQQYF.

This chain links TRBV12-2 with TRBJ2-7; the listed D gene, TRBD1, was not tested against the DNA. TRBV12-2 is listed as a pseudogene. This CDR3 contains 16 residues. Here the CDR3 DNA reads TGTGCAAGTCGCGTATCCGGGACAGGGAGTTTCTACGAGCAGTACTTC. It is translated as CASRVSGTGSFYEQYF.

This clone showed up just a few times. This chain connects TRBV30 to TRBJ2-2, with D possibly being TRBD1 (5 bases). Germline CDR1 and CDR2: GTSNPN and SVGIG (reference sequence). This CDR3 is built from 12 residues. Trimming removed 2 bases from V and 6 bases from J, with 7 bases in between. The CDR3 here is CAWSPRAGELFF. In nucleotides, the CDR3 is TGTGCCTGGAGTCCCAGGGCCGGGGAGCTGTTTTTT.

This chain uses TRBV2 with TRBJ1-5; no clear D gene. The germline V and J ends were trimmed by 3 bases and 3 bases, with 6 bases remaining between them. The CDR3 covers 13 residues. Germline CDR1 SNHLY, CDR2 FYNNEI. The CDR3 spells CASSDEHNQPQHF. The CDR3 DNA follows: TGTGCCAGCAGTGATGAGCACAATCAGCCCCAGCATTTT.

The V gene is TRBV5-8, the J gene TRBJ1-3; 12 bases align to TRBD1. Germline values: CDR1 SGHTS, CDR2 YDEGEE. The V segment lost 2 bases and the J segment 1 base; nucleotides outside the gene matches: 4. The CDR3 length is 17 residues. DNA of the CDR3: TGTGCCAGCAGCTTACCGGGACAGGGGGCTTCTGGAAACACCATATATTTT. As protein: CASSLPGQGASGNTIYF.

The J gene is TRBJ1-2, the V gene TRBV5-4; possible D gene TRBD1, 6 bases. In germline, CDR1 is SGHNT, CDR2 YYREEE (reference sequence). V lost 3 bases and J 8 bases, leaving 20 bases between the germline ends. The CDR3 runs 15 residues. In DNA, the CDR3 is TGTGCCAGCAGCTCGACACAGGGAATCCGGCGGGGCTACACCTTC. This translates into CASSSTQGIRRGYTF.

V and J are TRBV3-1 (or the pseudogene TRBV3-2) and TRBJ2-3; 15 bases are shared with TRBD2. The CDR3 runs to 17 residues. CDR1 and CDR2 from the germline V gene are LGHDT and YNNKEL (reference sequence). V was clipped by 2 bases and J by 5 bases; unmatched bases: 5. The CDR3 reads CASSQRRTSGGGDTQYF. CDR3 coding DNA: TGTGCCAGCAGCCAACGCCGGACTAGCGGGGGGGGAGATACGCAGTATTTT.

V is TRBV5-1 and J is TRBJ1-2; 7 bases are a match to TRBD1. Trimming at V came to 5 bases and at J to 4 bases, leaving 17 bases not matched to a gene. This CDR3 region has 17 residues. CDR1 is SGHRS, CDR2 YFSETQ, per germline. CDR3 region: CASRGTTPRQGGYGYTF. The CDR3 nucleotides read TGCGCCAGCAGAGGTACTACACCGCGACAGGGTGGCTATGGCTACACCTTC.

This clone was detected only once. The chain carries TRBV6-5 and TRBJ1-1, with D possibly TRBD1 on 5 matching bases. This CDR3 has 16 amino acids. V lost 0 bases and J lost 5, with 16 bases in between. In germline, CDR1 is MNHEY, CDR2 SVGAGI. CDR3: CASSYSTAGGGTEAFF. The CDR3, as DNA: TGTGCCAGCAGTTACTCGACCGCCGGGGGGGGAACTGAAGCTTTCTTT.

This chain connects TRBV11-2 to TRBJ2-5; D may be TRBD1 (7 bases). V shed 8 bases and J shed 9 bases, with 22 bases lying between them. Germline CDR1 SGHAT, CDR2 FQNNGV. CDR3 length equals 14 residues. This CDR3 reads CASRYRGPEGAQYF. The CDR3 region has the DNA TGTGCCAGCCGCTACAGGGGCCCGGAGGGAGCCCAGTACTTC.

The chain carries TRBV5-1 and TRBJ2-1, with D possibly TRBD2 on 5 matching bases. The CDR3 is 15 amino acids. Deletions cut 5 bases from V and 7 bases from J, with 19 bases between. Germline loops: CDR1 SGHRS, CDR2 YFSETQ. CDR3 residues: CASRELGAQSNEQFF. For the CDR3, the DNA is TGCGCCAGCAGAGAACTAGGAGCCCAATCGAATGAGCAGTTCTTC.

V and J are TRBV11-2 and TRBJ2-1, with D possibly being TRBD1 (5 bases). The ends were cut back, 10 bases at V and 1 base at J, with 14 bases in the middle. Per germline, CDR1 SGHAT and CDR2 FQNNGV. The CDR3 totals 14 residues. The CDR3 DNA is TGTGCCACCCCTCGAGACAGTTCCTACAATGAGCAGTTCTTC. Translating it yields CATPRDSSYNEQFF. Based on the CDR3 plus reference TRBV11-2 and TRBJ2-1, the full variable domain is EAGVAQSPRYKIIEKRQSVAFWCNPISGHATLYWYQQILGQGPKLLIQFQNNGVVDDSQLPKDRFSAERLKGVDSTLKIQPAKLEDSAVYLCATPRDSSYNEQFFGPGTRLTVL.

The CDR3 protein is CASSWDTSNTGELFF. In nucleotides, the CDR3 is TGTGCCAGCAGCTGGGACACCTCGAACACCGGGGAGCTGTTTTTT. The chain is built from TRBV7-9 and TRBJ2-2; a possible D gene is TRBD1 (6 bases). Germline V gene data show CDR1 as SEHNR and CDR2 as FQNEAQ (reference sequence). Trimming removed 4 bases from V and 0 bases from J, with 9 bases in between. CDR3 length: 15 amino acids.